This T cell receptor (beta chain) was sequenced during a study of type 1 regulatory T cells (dated by TCRdb to the early 2020s). General notes on the study: An in vitro protocol by which a Tr1-enriched, alloantigen-specific CD4 T cell product named T-allo10 was generated was characterized in the study. Patients with hematological malignancies who were receiving allogeneic hematopoietic stem cell transplantation were the group in which T-allo10 was being clinically evaluated.

Worth noting for this clonotype: Its specific antigen is unknown. No much larger clone exists at a distance of one base, and base qualities are not known.

For this chain, trimming is 5 bases at the V end and 4 bases at the J end, and the number of junction bases without a gene match is 5. CDR1 and CDR2 were assigned from the germline V gene (reference sequence) as DFQATT and SNEGSKA. Spanning cysteine to phenylalanine, the CDR3 consists of 12 amino acids. The sequence is cut down to CDR3 DNA, 36 bases in frame from base 1. Sequenced using an Illumina MiSeq. TCRdb passed the public sequencing reads through fastp at Q25 and MiXCR, retaining productive beta sequences. CDR3 protein duplicates are merged, each entry listing the most common genes and DNA. The sample table contains about 15,000 distinct CDR3 sequences; only one count was recorded for around 15% of them. Clones ranked in the top ten supply less than 20% of the sample.

The chain was built from TRBV20-1 and TRBJ2-7, with 7 bases aligning to TRBD1. The sequence derives from a human donor in good health. Sequencing input: cultured T cells, either the whole culture or a sorted T cell fraction (not recorded which). The CDR3 corresponds to CSAYDREYEQYF. The nucleotide sequence is TGCAGTGCTTACGACAGGGAATACGAGCAGTACTTC.